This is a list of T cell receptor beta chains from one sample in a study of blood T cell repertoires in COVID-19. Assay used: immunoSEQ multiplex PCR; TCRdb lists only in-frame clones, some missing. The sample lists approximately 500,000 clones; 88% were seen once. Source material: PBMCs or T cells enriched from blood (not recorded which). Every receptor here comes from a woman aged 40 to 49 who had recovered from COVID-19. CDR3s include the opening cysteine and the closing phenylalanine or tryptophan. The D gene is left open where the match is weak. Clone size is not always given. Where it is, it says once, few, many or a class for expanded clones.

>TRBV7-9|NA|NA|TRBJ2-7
CASSQGGLSYEQYF
TGTGCCAGCAGCCAGGGGGGCCTCTCCTACGAGCAGTACTTC
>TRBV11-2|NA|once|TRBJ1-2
CASSPSGAYGYTF
TGTGCCAGCAGCCCCTCGGGAGCCTATGGCTACACCTTC
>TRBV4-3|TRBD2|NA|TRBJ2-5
CASSQDSSGSRETQYF
TGCGCCAGCAGCCAAGATTCTAGCGGGAGTAGGGAGACCCAGTACTTC
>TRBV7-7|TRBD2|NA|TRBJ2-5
CASSLGLGAGGPGETQYF
TGTGCTAGCAGCTTAGGGCTGGGAGCGGGAGGGCCAGGAGAGACCCAGTACTTC
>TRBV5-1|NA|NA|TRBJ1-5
CASSLEGGNNQPQHF
TGCGCCAGCAGCTTGGAGGGGGGGAACAATCAGCCCCAGCATTTT
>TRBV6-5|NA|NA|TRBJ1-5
CASSGGRTSQHF
TGTGCCAGCAGCGGGGGTAGGACGTCCCAGCATTTT
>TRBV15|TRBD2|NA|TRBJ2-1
CATSRSSGRGRVLEQFF
TGTGCCACCAGCAGATCTAGCGGGAGAGGTCGAGTTCTTGAGCAGTTCTTC
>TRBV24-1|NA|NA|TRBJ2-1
CATSGPGVPEQFF
TGTGCCACCAGTGGCCCGGGAGTCCCTGAGCAGTTCTTC
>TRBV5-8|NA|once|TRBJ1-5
CASSFGRAYSNQPQHF
TGTGCCAGCAGCTTTGGCAGGGCGTATAGCAATCAGCCCCAGCATTTT
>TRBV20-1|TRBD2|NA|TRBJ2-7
CSASVIAGVHEQYF
TGCAGTGCTAGTGTTATAGCGGGAGTCCACGAGCAGTACTTC
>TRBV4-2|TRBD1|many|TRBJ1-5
CASSQDPPRQGRNQPQHF
TGTGCCAGCAGCCAAGATCCCCCTCGACAGGGACGAAATCAGCCCCAGCATTTT
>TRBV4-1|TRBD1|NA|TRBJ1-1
CASSQTQGDTEAFF
TGCGCCAGCAGCCAAACACAGGGGGACACTGAAGCTTTCTTT
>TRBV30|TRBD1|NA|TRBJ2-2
CAWSGQRGQGGSGELFF
TGTGCCTGGAGTGGACAAAGGGGACAGGGGGGGAGCGGGGAGCTGTTTTTT
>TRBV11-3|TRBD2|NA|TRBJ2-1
CASSLVSGSLEFF
TGTGCCAGCAGCTTAGTCAGCGGGAGTTTAGAGTTCTTC
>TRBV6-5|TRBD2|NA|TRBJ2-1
CASSYSAGGPNEQFF
TGTGCCAGCAGTTACTCGGCGGGAGGGCCCAATGAGCAGTTCTTC
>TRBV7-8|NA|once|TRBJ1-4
CASSLGGLYEKLFF
TGTGCCAGCAGCCTTGGAGGGTTATATGAAAAACTGTTTTTT
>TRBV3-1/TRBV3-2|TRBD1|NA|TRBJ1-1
CASSHSGQGNTEAFF
TGTGCCAGCAGCCACTCGGGACAGGGGAACACTGAAGCTTTCTTT
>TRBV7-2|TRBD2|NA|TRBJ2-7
CASSLAGGLAGGIEQYF
TGTGCCAGCAGCTTAGCAGGAGGGCTAGCGGGAGGTATCGAGCAGTACTTC
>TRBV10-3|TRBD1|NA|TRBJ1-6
CAISAGTDNSPLHF
TGTGCCATCAGCGCGGGGACAGATAATTCACCCCTCCACTTT
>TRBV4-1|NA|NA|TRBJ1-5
CASSQAPILRVGNQPQHF
TGCGCCAGCAGCCAGGCTCCCATTCTCAGGGTAGGCAATCAGCCCCAGCATTTT
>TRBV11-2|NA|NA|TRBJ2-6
CASSTPRSGANVLTF
TGTGCCAGCAGCACTCCGAGGTCTGGGGCCAACGTCCTGACTTTC
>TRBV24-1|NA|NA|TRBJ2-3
CATSDAGTSTDTQYF
TGTGCCACCAGTGATGCCGGGACTAGCACAGATACGCAGTATTTT
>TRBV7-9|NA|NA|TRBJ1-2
CASSLGTDYTF
TGTGCCAGCAGCTTAGGAACAGATTACACCTTC
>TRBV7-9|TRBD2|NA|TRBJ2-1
CASRTSGINEQFF
TGTGCCAGCAGGACTAGCGGGATCAATGAGCAGTTCTTC
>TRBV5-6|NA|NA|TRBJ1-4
CASRLGGSNEKLFF
TGTGCCAGCAGGCTTGGGGGGTCTAATGAAAAACTGTTTTTT
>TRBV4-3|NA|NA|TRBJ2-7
CASSPADEQYF
TGCGCCAGCAGCCCCGCGGACGAGCAGTACTTC
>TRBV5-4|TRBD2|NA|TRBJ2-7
CASSFTGGMPSGRVSYEQYF
TGTGCCAGCAGCTTTACAGGGGGCATGCCTAGCGGGAGGGTTTCCTACGAGCAGTACTTC
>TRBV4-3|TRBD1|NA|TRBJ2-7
CASSQARTGGYEQYF
TGCGCCAGCAGCCAAGCCAGGACAGGGGGCTACGAGCAGTACTTC
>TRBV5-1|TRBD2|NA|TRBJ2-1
CASSRPGLTLWNEQFF
TGCGCCAGCAGTCGGCCGGGACTAACTCTTTGGAATGAGCAGTTCTTC
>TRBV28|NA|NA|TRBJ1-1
CASSRRGAGRSEAFF
TGTGCCAGCAGCCGTCGAGGGGCGGGAAGGTCTGAAGCTTTCTTT
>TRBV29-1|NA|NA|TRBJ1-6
CSVVLAGENSPLHF
TGCAGCGTTGTCTTGGCAGGGGAAAATTCACCCCTCCACTTT
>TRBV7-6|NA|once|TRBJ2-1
CASSFVGSTFNEQFF
TGTGCCAGCAGCTTTGTCGGGAGCACCTTCAATGAGCAGTTCTTC
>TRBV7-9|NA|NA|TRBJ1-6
CASSSLQNSPLHF
TGTGCCAGCAGCTCCTTACAAAATTCACCCCTCCACTTT
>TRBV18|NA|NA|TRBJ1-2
CASSPSPLLRGYTF
TGTGCCAGCTCACCAAGCCCTTTGTTGCGTGGCTACACCTTC
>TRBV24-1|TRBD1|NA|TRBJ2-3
CATQGESTDTQYF
TGTGCCACCCAGGGGGAAAGCACAGATACGCAGTATTTT
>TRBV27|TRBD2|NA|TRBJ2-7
CASSPWGSGRGGKYEQYF
TGTGCCAGCAGCCCCTGGGGGAGCGGGAGGGGGGGAAAATACGAGCAGTACTTC
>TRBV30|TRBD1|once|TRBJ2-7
CAGLRQGYEQYF
TGTGCCGGGTTGAGACAGGGCTACGAGCAGTACTTC
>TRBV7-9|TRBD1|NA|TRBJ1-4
CASSSGQGGYEKLFF
TGTGCCAGCAGCTCAGGACAGGGGGGATATGAAAAACTGTTTTTT
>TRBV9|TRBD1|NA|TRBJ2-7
CASSVGQGDYEQYF
TGTGCCAGCAGCGTAGGGCAGGGGGACTACGAGCAGTACTTC
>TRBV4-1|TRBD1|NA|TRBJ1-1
CASSQYPDRVGFTEAFF
TGCGCCAGCAGCCAATATCCGGACAGGGTAGGTTTCACTGAAGCTTTCTTT
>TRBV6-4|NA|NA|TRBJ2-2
CASLNTGELFF
TGTGCCAGCCTCAACACCGGGGAGCTGTTTTTT
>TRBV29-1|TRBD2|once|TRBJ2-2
CSVRAGANTGELFF
TGCAGCGTGCGTGCGGGGGCGAACACCGGGGAGCTGTTTTTT
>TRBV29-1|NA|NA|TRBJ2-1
CSVTPRTYLSSYNEQFF
TGCAGCGTTACACCCCGGACATACCTCAGCTCCTACAATGAGCAGTTCTTC
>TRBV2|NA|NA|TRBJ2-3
CASRIGAGSGDTQYF
TGTGCCAGCAGAATAGGGGCGGGATCGGGAGATACGCAGTATTTT
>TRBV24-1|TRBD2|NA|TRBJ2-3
CATGLAGTDTQYF
TGTGCCACCGGACTAGCGGGCACAGATACGCAGTATTTT